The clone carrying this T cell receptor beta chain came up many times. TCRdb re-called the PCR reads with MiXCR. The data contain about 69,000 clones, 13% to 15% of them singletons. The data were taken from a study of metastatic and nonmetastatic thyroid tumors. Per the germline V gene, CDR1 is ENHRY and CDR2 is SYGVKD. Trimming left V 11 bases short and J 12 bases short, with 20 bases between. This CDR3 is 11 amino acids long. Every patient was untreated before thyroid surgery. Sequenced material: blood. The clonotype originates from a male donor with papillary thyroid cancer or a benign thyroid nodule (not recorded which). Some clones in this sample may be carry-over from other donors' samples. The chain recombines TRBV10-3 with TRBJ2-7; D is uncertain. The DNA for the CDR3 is TGTGCCTCTAGGGCCGAGACAAATCTGTACTTC. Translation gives CASRAETNLYF.